This T cell receptor beta chain originates from a study of shared clonotypes between healthy human individuals. Germline lookup yields CDR1 LNHNV and CDR2 YYDKDF (reference sequence). After removal of 0 bases from V and 6 bases from J, the junction contained 6 bases not matched to a gene. This CDR3 comprises 18 residues. Clones were sequenced by immunoSEQ multiplex PCR, and TCRdb holds only the in-frame ones, with some missing. The sample has approximately 1,000,000 clones; around 82% are singletons. The sequence came from a man aged 18 to 35 in good health. Some clones in this sample may be carry-over from other donors' samples. The V and J genes are TRBV15 and TRBJ2-1, with 15 bases that match TRBD2. Sequencing input: memory CD4+ T cells from PBMCs. Sample subset: CD45RA-negative fraction. This CDR3 is CATSRDLGLAGGPNEQFF. CDR3 coding DNA: TGTGCCACCAGCAGAGATTTGGGACTAGCGGGAGGCCCCAATGAGCAGTTCTTC.